Listed below are T cell receptor beta chains from one sample, sequenced in a study of beta chain features in type 1 diabetes. Data came from immunoSEQ multiplex PCR; TCRdb stores just in-frame clones and leaves some out. This table holds about 360,000 clones, 10% to 15% found once. Input material: naive CD4+ T cells from blood. The receptors stem from a man younger than 35 in good health. CDR3s include the opening cysteine and the closing phenylalanine or tryptophan. D genes are given only for firm matches. Clone size is given for some rows only: seen once, a few or many times, or a class if the clone is expanded.

>.|TRBV7-9|.|TRBJ2-5
CASSLVVGETQYF
TGTGCCAGCAGCTTAGTTGTCGGAGAGACCCAGTACTTC
>.|TRBV30|.|TRBJ2-2
CAWSGGGANTGELFF
TGTGCCTGGAGTGGGGGCGGTGCGAACACCGGGGAGCTGTTTTTT
>.|TRBV5-4|.|TRBJ2-7
CASSFGTTYEQYF
TGTGCCAGCAGCTTCGGGACAACCTACGAGCAGTACTTC
>TRBD1|TRBV28|few|TRBJ2-7
CASTSPGQGNEQYF
TGTGCCAGCACGTCCCCGGGACAGGGGAACGAGCAGTACTTC
>.|TRBV7-9|.|TRBJ2-3
CASSSFDTSTDTQYF
TGTGCCAGCAGCTCGTTCGACACGAGCACAGATACGCAGTATTTT
>TRBD2|TRBV19|few|TRBJ2-5
CASSMPLDPGGQETQYF
TGTGCCAGTAGTATGCCCCTGGACCCGGGGGGCCAAGAGACCCAGTACTTC
>TRBD1|TRBV19|.|TRBJ2-2
CASSMRWGQGTFRSTGELFF
TGTGCCAGTAGTATGAGGTGGGGACAGGGAACCTTTCGGAGCACCGGGGAGCTGTTTTTT
>.|TRBV9|.|TRBJ2-1
CASSVAGPRDEQFF
TGTGCCAGCAGCGTAGCGGGTCCTCGGGATGAGCAGTTCTTC
>.|TRBV5-4|few|TRBJ2-3
CASSPKASGADTQYF
TGTGCCAGCAGCCCCAAAGCGAGCGGCGCAGATACGCAGTATTTT
>.|TRBV7-2|few|TRBJ2-5
CASSFSTQETQYF
TGTGCCAGCAGCTTCAGTACCCAAGAGACCCAGTACTTC
>.|TRBV28|few|TRBJ1-6
CASSLGSTPLHF
TGTGCCAGCAGTTTAGGGAGTACACCCCTCCACTTT
>.|TRBV28|few|TRBJ2-7
CASLLDRTYEQYF
TGTGCCAGCCTCCTTGACAGGACCTACGAGCAGTACTTC
>.|TRBV4-1|few|TRBJ2-7
CASSLRDTVSYEQYF
TGCGCCAGCAGCCTCCGGGACACTGTCTCCTACGAGCAGTACTTC